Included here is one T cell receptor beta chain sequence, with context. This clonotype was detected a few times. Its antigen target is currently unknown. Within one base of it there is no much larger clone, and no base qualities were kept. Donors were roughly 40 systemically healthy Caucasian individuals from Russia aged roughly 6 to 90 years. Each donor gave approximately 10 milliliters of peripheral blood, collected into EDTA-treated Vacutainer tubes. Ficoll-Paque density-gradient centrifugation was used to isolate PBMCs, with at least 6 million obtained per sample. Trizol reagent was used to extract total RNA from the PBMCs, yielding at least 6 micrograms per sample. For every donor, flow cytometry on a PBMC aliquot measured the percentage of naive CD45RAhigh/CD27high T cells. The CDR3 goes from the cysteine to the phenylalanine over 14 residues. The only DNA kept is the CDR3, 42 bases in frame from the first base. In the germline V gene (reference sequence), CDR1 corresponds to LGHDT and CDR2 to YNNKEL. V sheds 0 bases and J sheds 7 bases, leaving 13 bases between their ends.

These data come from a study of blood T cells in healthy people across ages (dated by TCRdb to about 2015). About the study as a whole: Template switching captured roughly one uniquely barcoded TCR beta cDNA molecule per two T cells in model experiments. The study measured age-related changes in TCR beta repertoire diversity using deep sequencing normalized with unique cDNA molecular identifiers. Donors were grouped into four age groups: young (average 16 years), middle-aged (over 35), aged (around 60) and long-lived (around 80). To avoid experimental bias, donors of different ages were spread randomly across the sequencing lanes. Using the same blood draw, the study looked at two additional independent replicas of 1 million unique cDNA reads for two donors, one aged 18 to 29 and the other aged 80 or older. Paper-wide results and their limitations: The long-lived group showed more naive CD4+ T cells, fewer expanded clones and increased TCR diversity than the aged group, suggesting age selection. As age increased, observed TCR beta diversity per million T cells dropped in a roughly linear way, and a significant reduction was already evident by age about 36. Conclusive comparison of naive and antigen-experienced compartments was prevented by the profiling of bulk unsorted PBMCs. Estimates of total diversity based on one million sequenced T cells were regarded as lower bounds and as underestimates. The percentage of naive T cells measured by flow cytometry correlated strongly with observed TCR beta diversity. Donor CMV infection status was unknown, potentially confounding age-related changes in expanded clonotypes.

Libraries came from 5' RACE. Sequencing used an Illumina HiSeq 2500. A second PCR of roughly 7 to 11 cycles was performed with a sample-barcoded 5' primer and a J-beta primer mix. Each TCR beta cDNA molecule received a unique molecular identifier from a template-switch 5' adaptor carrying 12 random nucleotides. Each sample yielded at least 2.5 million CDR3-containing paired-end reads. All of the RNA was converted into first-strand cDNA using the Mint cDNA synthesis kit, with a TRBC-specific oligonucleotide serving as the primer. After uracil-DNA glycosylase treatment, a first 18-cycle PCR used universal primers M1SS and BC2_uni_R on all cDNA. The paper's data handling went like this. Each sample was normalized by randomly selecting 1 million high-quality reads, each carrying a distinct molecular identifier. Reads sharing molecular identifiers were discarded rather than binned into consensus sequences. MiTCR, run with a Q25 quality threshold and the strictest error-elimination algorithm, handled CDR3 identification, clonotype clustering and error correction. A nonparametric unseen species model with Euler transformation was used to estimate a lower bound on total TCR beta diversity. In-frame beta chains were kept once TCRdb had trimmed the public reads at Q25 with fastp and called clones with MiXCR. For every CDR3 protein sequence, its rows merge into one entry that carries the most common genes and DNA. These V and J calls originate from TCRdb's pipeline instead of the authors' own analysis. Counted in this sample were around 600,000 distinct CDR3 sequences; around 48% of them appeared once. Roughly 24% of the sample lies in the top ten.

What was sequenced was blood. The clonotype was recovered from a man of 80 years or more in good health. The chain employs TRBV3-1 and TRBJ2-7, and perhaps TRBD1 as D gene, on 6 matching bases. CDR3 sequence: CASSQDPTGSEQYF. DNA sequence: TGTGCCAGCAGCCAAGACCCGACAGGATCAGAGCAGTACTTC.